This TCR beta chain was identified during a study of shared clonotypes between healthy human individuals. This CDR3 contains 14 residues. Trimming took off 4 bases at V and 3 bases at J, with 13 bases between the two ends. The germline gives CDR1 SNHLY, CDR2 FYNNEI. It was into CD45RA+ naive and CD45RA-negative memory subsets that the CD4+ cells were split. This clone was seen a handful of times. Its antigen is unidentified. Study conclusions and caveats: Genetic and exposure-history diversity was limited by the small donor number.

Repertoires were generated with immunoSEQ multiplex PCR, while TCRdb's copy carries only in-frame clones and drops some. The sample has around 700,000 clones; 55% to 75% are singletons. The chain uses TRBV2 and TRBJ2-7; D may be TRBD1 or TRBD2 (7 bases each). This TCR derives from a woman aged 25 to 45 in good health. The sequenced material came from memory CD4+ T cells sorted from blood. This sample's subset: CD45RA-negative fraction. CDR3 sequence reads: CASSGGRGGYEQYF. The CDR3 DNA reads as TGTGCCAGCAGTGGGGGCAGGGGGGGCTACGAGCAGTACTTC. Looking up the rest from reference TRBV2 and TRBJ2-7 gives the full variable domain: EPEVTQTPSHQVTQMGQEVILRCVPISNHLYFYWYRQILGQKVEFLVSFYNNEISEKSEIFDDQFSVERPDGSNFTLKIRSTKLEDSAMYFCASSGGRGGYEQYFGPGTRLTVT.